The clone carrying this T cell receptor beta chain was picked up many times. These data originate in a study of T cells in Graves' hyperthyroidism and ophthalmopathy. There were TCR beta CDR3 regions amplified from RNA transcripts. A first-round RT-PCR of the TCR CDR3 used the HTBI primer set. TCRdb re-called the multiplex PCR reads with MiXCR, one entry per CDR3 protein. Counted here are about 290,000 distinct CDR3 sequences, 13% occurring once; the ten biggest clones make up almost 8%. Germline loops: CDR1 SGHAT, CDR2 FQNNGV. Trimming shortened V by 3 bases and J by 7 bases, and 8 bases separated the two germline ends. The CDR3 runs to 12 residues. Blood sampling occurred at first hyperthyroidism diagnosis, ahead of any ophthalmopathy symptoms.

The specimen was blood. This chain uses TRBV11-2 with TRBJ2-3; D unclear. The receptor's source is a young woman with Graves' hyperthyroidism that later progressed to Graves' ophthalmopathy. The CDR3, as DNA: TGTGCCAGCAGCTTTAGTAGGAATACGCAGTATTTT. Translated: CASSFSRNTQYF.